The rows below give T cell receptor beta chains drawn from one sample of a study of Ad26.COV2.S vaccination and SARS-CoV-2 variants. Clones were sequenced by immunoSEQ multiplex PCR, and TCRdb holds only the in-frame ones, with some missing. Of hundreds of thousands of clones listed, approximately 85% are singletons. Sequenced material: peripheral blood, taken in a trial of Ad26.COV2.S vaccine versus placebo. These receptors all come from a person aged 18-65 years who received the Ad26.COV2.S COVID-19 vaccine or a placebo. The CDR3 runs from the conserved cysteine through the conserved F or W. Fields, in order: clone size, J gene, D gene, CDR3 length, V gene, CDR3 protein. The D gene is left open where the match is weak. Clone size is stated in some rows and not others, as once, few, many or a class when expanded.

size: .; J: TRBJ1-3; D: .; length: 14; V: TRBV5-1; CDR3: CASSLAPELNTIYF
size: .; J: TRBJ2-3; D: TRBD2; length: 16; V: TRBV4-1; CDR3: CASSQALAGGTDTQYF
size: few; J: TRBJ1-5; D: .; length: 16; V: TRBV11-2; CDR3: CASSPAPSRGVQPQHF
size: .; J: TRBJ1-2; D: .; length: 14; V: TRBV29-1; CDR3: CSVQQAASNYGYTF
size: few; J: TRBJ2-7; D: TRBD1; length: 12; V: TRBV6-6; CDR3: CASRGTDYEQYF
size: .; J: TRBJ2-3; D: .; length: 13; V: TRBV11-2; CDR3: CASSLAYTDTQYF
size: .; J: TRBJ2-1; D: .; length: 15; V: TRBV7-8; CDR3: CASSFDNPSYNEQFF
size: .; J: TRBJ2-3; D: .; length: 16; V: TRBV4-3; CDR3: CASSQEVGAGTDTQYF
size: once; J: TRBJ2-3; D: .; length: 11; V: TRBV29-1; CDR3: CSVEAGDTQYF
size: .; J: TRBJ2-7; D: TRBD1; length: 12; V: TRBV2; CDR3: CASNRQGYEQYF
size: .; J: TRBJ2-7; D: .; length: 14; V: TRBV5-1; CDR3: CASSSGGGLDEQYF
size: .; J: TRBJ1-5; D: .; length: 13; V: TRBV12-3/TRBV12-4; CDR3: CASSLGLGQPQHF
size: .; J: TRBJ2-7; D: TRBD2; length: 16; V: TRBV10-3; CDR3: CATTGGGPSGSYEQYF
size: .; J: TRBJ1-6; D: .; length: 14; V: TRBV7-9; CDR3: CASSGLQGNSPLHF
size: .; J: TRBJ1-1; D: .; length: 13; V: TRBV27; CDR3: CASSLSGGTEAFF
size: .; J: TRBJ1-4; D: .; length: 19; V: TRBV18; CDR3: CASSPPHSGQQFWREKLFF
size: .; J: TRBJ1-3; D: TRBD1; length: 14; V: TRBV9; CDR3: CASRGTGGPGPIYF
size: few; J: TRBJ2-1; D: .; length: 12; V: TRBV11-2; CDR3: CASSLALDEQFF
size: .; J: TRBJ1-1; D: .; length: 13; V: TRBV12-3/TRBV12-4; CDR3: CASRREPTSEAFF
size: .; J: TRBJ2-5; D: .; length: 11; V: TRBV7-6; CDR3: CASRSSETQYF
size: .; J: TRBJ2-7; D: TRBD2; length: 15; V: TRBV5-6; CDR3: CASSLVGYGRDEQYF
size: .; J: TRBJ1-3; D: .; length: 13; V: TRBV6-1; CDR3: CASSELRGDTIYF
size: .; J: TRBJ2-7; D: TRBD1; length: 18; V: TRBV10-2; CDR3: CASSEARRGGQGPYEQYF